The present TCR beta chain was sequenced within a study of identical twins. Study results and limitations: Beta out-of-frame sequences displayed a weaker excess of sharing between twins. Models underestimated TCR alpha sharing (out-of-frame) in monozygotic twins.

The V segment lost 4 bases and the J segment 12 bases; nucleotides outside the gene matches: 4. Germline V gives CDR1 MNHEY, CDR2 SVGAGI. The CDR3 is 12 amino acids. A universal primer binding site was introduced by template switching. The final cDNA contained unique molecular identifiers. TCRdb redid the calling of the 5' RACE reads with MiXCR, one entry per CDR3 protein. This sample yields 350,000 to 450,000 distinct CDR3 sequences, of which about 18% are seen a single time; around 12% belongs to the top ten. This clonotype was found a few times. Its antigen is currently unknown. Sequencing was done on a sample of naive T cells sorted from blood. V is TRBV6-5 and J is TRBJ2-1; 9 nucleotides agree with TRBD1. The origin of this receptor is a man aged 50 or older in good health. The CDR3 nucleotides are TGTGCCAGCAGTTCCCCGGGACAGGGGCAGTTCTTC. Amino acids: CASSSPGQGQFF.